The 3 T cell receptor beta chains presented below share a single source sample, sequenced in a study of T cells in narcolepsy. The assay was immunoSEQ multiplex PCR, and TCRdb's table has in-frame clones only and misses some. The table has 30,000 to 35,000 clones, 79% seen once. The sample was memory (CD45RA-) CD4+ T cells from blood. Receptors originate from a human donor in good health.

This clone was observed a handful of times. The chain is built from TRBV7-2 and TRBJ2-2; D is undetermined. The germline CDR1 and CDR2 sequences are SGHTA and FQGNSA. Trimming stripped 3 bases from V and 6 bases from J, with 8 bases between. The CDR3 totals 13 residues. The CDR3 DNA sequence: TGTGCCAGCAGCTTGACTGGGGCCGGGGAGCTGTTTTTT. This encodes CASSLTGAGELFF.

This chain uses TRBV12-5 with TRBJ1-1; D perhaps matches TRBD1 (6 bases). Germline CDR1 is LGHNT and CDR2 is FRNRAP. The CDR3 loop spans 13 amino acids. V lost 4 bases, J lost 1 base, and 7 bases lay in between. This chain's CDR3 is CASGYRENTEAFF. DNA for the CDR3: TGTGCTAGTGGTTACAGGGAGAACACTGAAGCTTTCTTT.

The CDR3 DNA reads TGTGCCAGTAGTATCAACGGAATGGCCGGGGAGCTGTTTTTT. This gives the protein CASSINGMAGELFF. The chain uses TRBV19 and TRBJ2-2; no clear D. CDR3 size: 14 residues. Trimming stripped 3 bases from V and 6 bases from J, with 11 bases between. Germline CDR1 LNHDA, CDR2 SQIVND (reference sequence).